The clone carrying this T cell receptor (beta chain) was observed at least ten times. Its antigen remains unknown. A single record per CDR3 protein comes from TCRdb applying MiXCR to the RT-PCR reads. The sample holds more than 200,000 distinct CDR3 sequences, less than 15% seen once. This sample was taken from a study of response to subunit inactivated influenza vaccine. Study-wide findings and caveats: There was a suggestion from the authors that each seasonal influenza vaccination recruits few new T cells.

The CDR3 consists of 17 residues. Germline V gene data show CDR1 as SGHTS and CDR2 as YDEGEE. The ends lost 4 bases at V and 1 base at J; junction bases unmatched: 11. The TCR comes from a man in his fifties or sixties who received an inactivated influenza vaccine. Sample: non-naive T cells sorted from PBMCs, taken less than 15 days before vaccination. The chain employs TRBV5-8 and TRBJ1-1; 9 bases align to TRBD1. The CDR3 DNA reads TGTGCCAGCAGCGGTGGACAGGGGAGAGCGGGGAACACTGAAGCTTTCTTT. As protein: CASSGGQGRAGNTEAFF.